Listed here is a single TCR beta chain. Its target antigen remains unknown. No much larger clone exists at a distance of one base, and base qualities are not known. Enrolling through a virtual design, the prospective study's participants ranged in age from roughly 18 to 89 years and lived across 24 United States geographic areas. In the prospective study, cohorts were assigned on the basis of participant-reported clinical history obtained from a screening survey and a study questionnaire. In the prospective study, mobile phlebotomists collected whole blood, serum and a nasopharyngeal or oropharyngeal swab from each participant. Additional blood draws and questionnaires over an approximately two-month period could optionally be provided by prospective study participants. Prospective study blood samples were shipped either frozen or at room temperature before DNA extraction. This entry is derived from a study of blood T cell repertoires in COVID-19 (dated by TCRdb to the early 2020s). The study in broad terms: Collaborator samples came from the United States, Italy and Spain and covered acute and convalescent phases of COVID-19. The material from the prospective study consisted of cDNA or gDNA derived from T cells, B-cell-depleted T cells, or PBMCs. Subjects who had been exposed to COVID-19, were actively infected with it, or had recovered from it provided the deeply sampled blood TCRbeta repertoires that made up the dataset. A freely available public database, intended as a resource for researchers studying the immune response to SARS-CoV-2, is where the repertoires were released. Samples came from the ongoing ImmuneRACE study (first 160 participants) plus 1,254 subjects from 6 global collaborators. Nearly every sample came with metadata listing a de-identified subject ID, COVID-19 status, age in years and sex. Where available, HLA class I and class II types were taken from metadata supplied by the sample provider and were not determined by assay-based typing. Study-wide conclusions, independent of this receptor: Clinical and demographic metadata were provided uncurated, with the amount varying by source and participant.

TCRbeta CDR3 regions were amplified from genomic DNA using the immunoSEQ Assay, a bias-controlled multiplex PCR. The source study handled its data this way. Nucleated cell counts per sample were estimated from amplification of reference gene primers within the assay. To quantify the absolute abundance of each unique TCRbeta CDR3 rearrangement, sequence reads were collapsed and filtered. For each sample, productive Simpson clonality was calculated as the square root of Simpson's diversity index over productive rearrangements. Here the immuneACCESS table is served through TCRdb, limited to in-frame sequences with V and J called. Missing clones are a known gap in these copies; in checked studies unresolved V genes cover under half, and the rest lacks a known reason. Clonal size and the V and J genes are those of that table, whereas D and trimming came from the DNA. In all, the sample holds around 250,000 clones, and around 89% of those were seen once. The ten biggest clones cover 1% to 1.5% of the sample.

Trimming leaves V shorter by 8 bases and J shorter by 10 bases, with the junction holding 9 bases beyond the gene matches. CDR1 is given as SNHLY and CDR2 as FYNNEI, both from the germline V gene. Counted from cysteine to phenylalanine, this CDR3 has 14 amino acids. Only the CDR3 DNA is retained, 42 bases long and in frame from the first base. The origin of this receptor is a middle-aged woman with acute COVID-19. The sample taken for sequencing was PBMCs or T cells enriched from blood (not recorded which). In this chain, TRBV2 is recombined with TRBJ1-6, with 9 middle bases fitting TRBD1. The encoded CDR3 is CASSYRGLGSPLHF. The DNA sequence is given as TGTGCCAGCTCCTACAGGGGGCTGGGATCACCCCTCCACTTT.